These 27 T cell receptor beta chains were all obtained from the same sample, sequenced in a study of T-cell reconstitution after alpha-beta-depleted transplantation in children. Unique molecular identifiers were incorporated during preparation of the TCRbeta library. TCRdb re-derived calls from the PCR reads in MiXCR, one entry per CDR3 protein. The table shows around 600,000 distinct CDR3 sequences, with 8% to 11% occurring only once. The sequences come from PBMCs from the stem cell graft donor, collected from the stem cell graft. These receptors all stem from a human donor who donated a stem cell graft to a child with acute myeloid leukemia.

This clonotype was found a few times. This chain links TRBV20-1 with TRBJ1-4, with TRBD1 matching 8 bases. The J segment lost 3 bases and the V segment lost 2 bases, leaving 5 bases of the junction unmatched. The CDR3 has 15 residues. Germline assignment: CDR1 DFQATT and CDR2 SNEGSKA (reference sequence). CDR3 DNA: TGCAGTGCTAGACCGGACAGGGCGGCTAATGAAAAACTGTTTTTT. Translating gives CSARPDRAANEKLFF.

This clonotype appeared a few times. The rearrangement links TRBV11-1 to TRBJ2-1; 9 bases are a match to TRBD1. The CDR3 has 14 residues. From germline, CDR1 is SGHAT and CDR2 FQDESV (reference sequence). With 6 bases clipped from V and 6 bases from J, the junction kept 6 bases outside the gene matches. The CDR3 protein is CASRWGQGTNEQFF. CDR3 sequence (DNA): TGTGCCAGCAGATGGGGACAGGGAACCAATGAGCAGTTCTTC. Using reference TRBV11-1 and TRBJ2-1 for the parts outside the CDR3, the full variable domain is EAEVAQSPRYKITEKSQAVAFWCDPISGHATLYWYRQILGQGPELLVQFQDESVVDDSQLPKDRFSAERLKGVDSTLKIQPAELGDSAMYLCASRWGQGTNEQFFGPGTRLTVL.

This clonotype was recorded at least ten times. Written as DNA, the CDR3 is TGCAGCGTTGAGCTCGACAGGGCTCCCTCGGGCGAGCAGTACTTC. It translates to CSVELDRAPSGEQYF. The chain has TRBV29-1 and TRBJ2-7; TRBD1 aligns across 7 bases. J lost 6 bases, V lost 3 bases, and 14 bases had no gene match. CDR3 size: 15 residues. Germline CDR1 SQVTM, CDR2 ANQGSEA.

This clonotype has just a few counts. The CDR3 reads CASSRTGTSGSQETQYF. The CDR3 nucleotides are TGCGCCAGCAGCCGTACCGGGACTAGCGGGAGCCAAGAGACCCAGTACTTC. V and J are TRBV5-1 and TRBJ2-5; 14 bases fit TRBD2. Germline-derived CDR1 and CDR2 are SGHRS and YFSETQ. This CDR3 is 17 amino acids long. With V trimmed by 4 bases and J by 1 base, 6 bases remained unmatched.

At least ten counts were recorded for this clonotype. The chain uses TRBV20-1 and TRBJ2-5, with 7 bases aligning to TRBD2. This CDR3 has 16 residues. Trimming removed 0 bases from V and 5 bases from J; junction bases left unmatched: 12. Germline assignment: CDR1 DFQATT and CDR2 SNEGSKA (reference sequence). The CDR3 sequence is CSARDKIAGRGETQYF. The CDR3 nucleotides are TGCAGTGCTAGAGATAAGATAGCGGGCCGTGGGGAGACCCAGTACTTC.

This clonotype turned up a few times. This chain links TRBV11-2 with TRBJ1-1, with TRBD1 matching 7 bases. Germline CDR1 SGHAT, CDR2 FQNNGV. Germline trimming cut 2 bases from V and 1 base from J; bases unmatched to any gene: 10. There are 17 residues in the CDR3. The CDR3 protein is CASSLWGMGQQNTEAFF. In DNA, the CDR3 is TGTGCCAGCAGCTTATGGGGTATGGGACAGCAGAACACTGAAGCTTTCTTT.

This clonotype was detected many times. The CDR3 DNA reads TGCAGCGTTCACCCATCGGGCACAGATACGCAGTATTTT. Its translation: CSVHPSGTDTQYF. The J gene is TRBJ2-3, the V gene TRBV29-1; D uncertain. Trimming shortened V by 5 bases and J by 1 base, and 10 bases separated the two germline ends. This CDR3 has 13 amino acids. Germline V gives CDR1 SQVTM, CDR2 ANQGSEA.

This clonotype was detected ten times or more. The chain employs TRBV6-1 and TRBJ1-5, with unresolved D. The CDR3 sequence is 14 residues long. Germline V gene sequence: CDR1 MNHNS, CDR2 SASEGT. The V and J ends lost 2 bases and 7 bases respectively, with 12 bases between them. CDR3 protein: CASSERVTGQPQHF. In DNA form, the CDR3 reads TGTGCCAGCAGTGAACGCGTTACTGGCCAGCCCCAGCATTTT.

This clonotype appeared a few times. The J gene is TRBJ2-7, the V gene TRBV7-2; 13 positions match TRBD2. This CDR3 comprises 15 residues. CDR1 SGHTA and CDR2 FQGNSA come from the germline V gene. With 1 base clipped from V and 4 bases from J, the junction kept 1 base outside the gene matches. In nucleotides, the CDR3 is TGTGCCAGCAGCTTAGGGGGACTAGCGGGATACGAGCAGTACTTC. It encodes CASSLGGLAGYEQYF.

The V gene is TRBV12-3 or TRBV12-4, the J gene TRBJ2-1; no firm D call. This CDR3 has 15 residues. Between the trimmed V and J ends, which lost 4 bases and 0 bases, there was a span of 10 bases. CDR3 sequence: CASSSTLNSYNEQFF. In DNA, the CDR3 is TGTGCCAGCAGTTCGACTCTCAACTCCTACAATGAGCAGTTCTTC.

The chain recombines TRBV21-1 with TRBJ2-7. TRBV21-1 counts as a pseudogene. This CDR3 has 14 amino acids. This CDR3 reads CASSKIIGEAEQYF. For the CDR3, the DNA is TGTGCCAGCAGCAAAATCATCGGGGAAGCCGAGCAGTACTTC.

This sequence joins TRBV20-1 and TRBJ1-3; D is possibly TRBD1 (6 bases). CDR3 length equals 18 residues. Germline V gene sequence: CDR1 DFQATT, CDR2 SNEGSKA (reference sequence). Trimming stripped 4 bases from V and 0 bases from J, with 22 bases between. This CDR3 is CSAINGAEGVISGNTIYF. As DNA, the CDR3 is TGCAGTGCTATTAATGGGGCGGAGGGGGTTATCTCTGGAAACACCATATATTTT.

This clonotype has a count of ten or more. V is TRBV4-2 and J is TRBJ2-3; D gene unclear. The CDR3 sequence is 14 residues long. With 1 base removed from V and 0 bases from J, the gap between germline ends came to 5 bases. CDR1 is LGHNA, CDR2 YNFKEQ, per germline. DNA for the CDR3: TGTGCCAGCAGCCAAGGGAGAAGCACAGATACGCAGTATTTT. This sequence encodes CASSQGRSTDTQYF.

The CDR3: CASPGTGEETQYF. The CDR3 DNA follows: TGTGCTAGCCCCGGGACAGGGGAAGAGACCCAGTACTTC. The chain combines TRBV12-5 with TRBJ2-5; 10 bases map to TRBD1. J lost 3 bases, V lost 9 bases, and 4 bases had no gene match. The CDR3 is made up of 13 amino acids. Germline V gene data show CDR1 as LGHNT and CDR2 as FRNRAP.

Concerning this clonotype: One end of the junction does not line up with germline, which may come from a read error. This chain connects TRBV12-3 or TRBV12-4 to TRBJ2-2; 14 bases line up with TRBD2. The CDR3 contains 18 residues. CDR3 protein: CTSSSGTSGSSDTGELFF. CDR3 DNA sequence: TGTACCAGCAGCTCCGGGACTAGCGGGAGTAGCGACACCGGGGAGCTGTTTTTT.

Details on this clonotype: A read error may explain this, as a much larger clone is one base away. The conserved phenylalanine or tryptophan normally closing the CDR3 is absent here, so this likely arose from a read error. The chain combines TRBV20-1 with TRBJ2-7; 9 positions match TRBD2. The J segment lost 5 bases and the V segment lost 5 bases, leaving 7 bases of the junction unmatched. Germline loops: CDR1 DFQATT, CDR2 SNEGSKA (reference sequence). The CDR3 consists of 13 residues. The CDR3 is CSAPDGGRDEQYI. DNA of the CDR3: TGCAGTGCTCCCGACGGCGGGAGGGACGAGCAGTACATC.

About this clonotype itself: One end of the junction fails to match germline, which may point to a read error. This chain uses TRBV4-2 with TRBJ2-1; D is perhaps TRBD2 (6 bases). The CDR3 has 16 residues. Germline V lookup: CDR1 LGHNA, CDR2 YNFKEQ. This CDR3 reads CASSQESTSRYNEQFF. The CDR3 DNA follows: TGTGCTAGCAGCCAAGAATCTACTAGCAGGTACAATGAGCAGTTCTTC.

This clonotype was counted ten times or more. The V gene is TRBV6-2 or TRBV6-3, the J gene TRBJ2-5, with TRBD2 as a possible D gene (7 bases). The V gene lost 2 bases and the J gene lost 5 bases, with 18 bases spanning the gap. Germline-derived CDR1 and CDR2 are MNHEY and SVGEGT. The CDR3 has 16 amino acids. The CDR3 sequence: CASSYGAGAVVETQYF. CDR3 sequence (DNA): TGTGCCAGCAGTTACGGCGCGGGGGCTGTAGTTGAGACCCAGTACTTC.

This clonotype has only a few counts. V and J are TRBV6-1 and TRBJ2-5; TRBD2 is a possible D gene (6 bases). CDR1 is MNHNS, CDR2 SASEGT, per germline. The germline V and J ends were trimmed by 8 bases and 5 bases, with 21 bases remaining between them. The CDR3 extends over 15 amino acids. CDR3 DNA sequence: TGTGCCAGCCAGGGATCCTATCTAGGGAGGGAGACCCAGTACTTC. Encoded protein: CASQGSYLGRETQYF.

This clonotype was detected many times. V and J are TRBV20-1 and TRBJ2-7, with 7 bases matching TRBD2. The CDR3 is 14 amino acids. Germline V gives CDR1 DFQATT, CDR2 SNEGSKA (reference sequence). The trim removed 6 bases at V and 0 bases at J, leaving 8 bases unmatched. The CDR3 sequence: CSASRGLSSYEQYF. CDR3 sequence (DNA): TGCAGTGCCTCCCGGGGACTATCCTCCTACGAGCAGTACTTC.

This clonotype occurred many times. The chain joins TRBV7-2 to TRBJ2-7; 12 nucleotides line up with TRBD2. CDR3 length: 16 residues. The V gene's germline CDR1 is SGHTA and CDR2 FQGNSA. V was clipped by 4 bases and J by 4 bases; unmatched bases: 8. The chain's CDR3 is CASSSGLAGKFYEQYF. Here the CDR3 DNA reads TGTGCCAGCAGCTCCGGACTAGCGGGAAAATTTTACGAGCAGTACTTC.

V is TRBV5-5 and J is TRBJ2-5; D gene uncertain. CDR3 length: 15 residues. Between the trimmed V and J ends, which lost 1 base and 1 base, there was a span of 11 bases. Looked up from germline, CDR1 is SGHKS and CDR2 is YYEKEE (reference sequence). For the CDR3, the DNA is TGTGCCAGCAGCTTGCAGTACGCAGTCCAAGAGACCCAGTACTTC. This gives the protein CASSLQYAVQETQYF. Variable domain in full (rest from reference TRBV5-5 and TRBJ2-5): DAGVTQSPTHLIKTRGQQVTLRCSPISGHKSVSWYQQVLGQGPQFIFQYYEKEERGRGNFPDRFSARQFPNYSSELNVNALLLGDSALYLCASSLQYAVQETQYFGPGTRLLVL.

The count of this clonotype is one. The V gene is TRBV16, the J gene TRBJ1-2; no clear D. The CDR3 runs 15 residues. In germline, CDR1 is KGHSY, CDR2 FQNENV. The V end lost 3 bases, the J end lost 0 bases, and 11 bases lay between the germline ends. In nucleotides, the CDR3 is TGTGCCAGCAGCCACTTGGGAGTATCTAACTATGGCTACACCTTC. Translating gives CASSHLGVSNYGYTF.

The rearrangement uses TRBV24-1 and TRBJ1-5; no reliable D call. The CDR3 consists of 14 residues. The V end lost 5 bases, the J end lost 1 base, and 8 bases lay between the germline ends. The germline gives CDR1 KGHDR, CDR2 SFDVKD. Here the CDR3 reads CATSVSGSNQPQHF. Here the CDR3 DNA reads TGTGCCACCAGTGTTTCGGGGAGCAATCAGCCCCAGCATTTT.

V is TRBV12-3 or TRBV12-4 and J is TRBJ2-3; possibly TRBD2 for D (6 bases). Trimming cost V 11 bases and J 0 bases, with 15 bases left between them. The CDR3 consists of 14 residues. This chain's CDR3 is CAFSLGTSTDTQYF. Written as DNA, the CDR3 is TGTGCCTTCAGTTTAGGGACTAGCACAGATACGCAGTATTTT.

This clonotype was detected ten times or more. This sequence joins TRBV7-2 and TRBJ2-6; D gene ambiguous. Germline assignment: CDR1 SGHTA and CDR2 FQGNSA. This CDR3 region has 14 residues. Trimming pared 5 bases from V and 0 bases from J, leaving 5 bases between. In DNA, the CDR3 is TGTGCCAGCAGCCCAGACTCTGGGGCCAACGTCCTGACTTTC. This translates into CASSPDSGANVLTF.

The DNA for the CDR3 is TGCAGCGTACTACAGGGAAACACTGAAGCTTTCTTT. This encodes CSVLQGNTEAFF. V usage is TRBV29-1 and J usage is TRBJ1-1, with D possibly TRBD1 on 6 matching bases. Germline values: CDR1 SQVTM, CDR2 ANQGSEA. The CDR3 totals 12 residues. Trimming removed 6 bases at V and 2 bases at J, with 10 bases between.